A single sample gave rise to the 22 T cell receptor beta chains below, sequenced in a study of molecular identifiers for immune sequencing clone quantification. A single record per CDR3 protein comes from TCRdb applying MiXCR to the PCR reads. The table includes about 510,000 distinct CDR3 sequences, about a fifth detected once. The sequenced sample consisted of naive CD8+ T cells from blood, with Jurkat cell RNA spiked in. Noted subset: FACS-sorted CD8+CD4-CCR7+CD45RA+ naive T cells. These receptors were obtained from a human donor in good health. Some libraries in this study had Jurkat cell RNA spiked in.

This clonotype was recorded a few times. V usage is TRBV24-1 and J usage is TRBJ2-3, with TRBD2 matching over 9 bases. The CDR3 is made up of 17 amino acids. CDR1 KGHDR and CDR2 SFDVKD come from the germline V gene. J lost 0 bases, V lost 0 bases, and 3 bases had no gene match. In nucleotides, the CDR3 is TGTGCCACCAGTGATTTGTCCGGGACTAGCAGCACAGATACGCAGTATTTT. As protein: CATSDLSGTSSTDTQYF.

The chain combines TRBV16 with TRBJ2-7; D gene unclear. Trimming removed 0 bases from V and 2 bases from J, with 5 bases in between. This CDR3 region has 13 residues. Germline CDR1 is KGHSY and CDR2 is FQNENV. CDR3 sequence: CASSQSRPYEQYF. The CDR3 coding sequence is TGTGCCAGCAGCCAATCCAGGCCCTACGAGCAGTACTTC.

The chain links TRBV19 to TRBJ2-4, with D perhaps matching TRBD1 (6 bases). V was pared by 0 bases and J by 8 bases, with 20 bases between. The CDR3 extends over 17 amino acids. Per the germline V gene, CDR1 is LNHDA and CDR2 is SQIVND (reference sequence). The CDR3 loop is CASSIDPGASPRDIQYF. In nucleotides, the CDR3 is TGTGCCAGTAGTATAGATCCAGGGGCATCCCCTCGGGACATTCAGTACTTC.

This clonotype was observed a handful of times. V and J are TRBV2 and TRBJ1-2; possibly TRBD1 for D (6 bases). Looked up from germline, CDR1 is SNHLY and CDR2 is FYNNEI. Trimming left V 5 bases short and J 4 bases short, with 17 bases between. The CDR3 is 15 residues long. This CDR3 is CASSSTHRDPYGYTF. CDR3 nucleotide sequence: TGTGCCAGCAGTAGCACACACAGGGATCCCTATGGCTACACCTTC. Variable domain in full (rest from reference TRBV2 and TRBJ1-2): EPEVTQTPSHQVTQMGQEVILRCVPISNHLYFYWYRQILGQKVEFLVSFYNNEISEKSEIFDDQFSVERPDGSNFTLKIRSTKLEDSAMYFCASSSTHRDPYGYTFGSGTRLTVV.

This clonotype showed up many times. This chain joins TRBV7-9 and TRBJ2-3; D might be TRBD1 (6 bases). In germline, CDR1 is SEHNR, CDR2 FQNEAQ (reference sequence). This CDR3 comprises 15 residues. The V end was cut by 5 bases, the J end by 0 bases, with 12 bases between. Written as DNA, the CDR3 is TGTGCCAGCAGCCCCGAGGGGGATAGCACAGATACGCAGTATTTT. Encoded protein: CASSPEGDSTDTQYF.

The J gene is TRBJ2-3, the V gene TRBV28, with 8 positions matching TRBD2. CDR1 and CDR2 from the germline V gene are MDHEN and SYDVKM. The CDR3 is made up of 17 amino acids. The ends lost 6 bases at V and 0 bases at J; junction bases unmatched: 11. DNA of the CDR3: TGTGCCAGCAGCTTAGGACTAGCCGTCCCTAGCACAGATACGCAGTATTTT. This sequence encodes CASSLGLAVPSTDTQYF.

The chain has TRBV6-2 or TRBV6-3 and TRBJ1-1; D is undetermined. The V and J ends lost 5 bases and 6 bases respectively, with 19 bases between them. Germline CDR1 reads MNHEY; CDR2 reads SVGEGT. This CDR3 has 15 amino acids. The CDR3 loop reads CASSRLPDGGAEAFF. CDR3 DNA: TGTGCCAGCAGTCGCCTTCCGGACGGTGGCGCTGAAGCTTTCTTT.

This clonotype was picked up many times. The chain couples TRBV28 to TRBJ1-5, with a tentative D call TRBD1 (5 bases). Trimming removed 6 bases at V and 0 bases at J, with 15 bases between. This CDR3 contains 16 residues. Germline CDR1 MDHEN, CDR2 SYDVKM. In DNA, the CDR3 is TGTGCCAGCAGCCCCCGTGACAGTTATAGCAATCAGCCCCAGCATTTT. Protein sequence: CASSPRDSYSNQPQHF.

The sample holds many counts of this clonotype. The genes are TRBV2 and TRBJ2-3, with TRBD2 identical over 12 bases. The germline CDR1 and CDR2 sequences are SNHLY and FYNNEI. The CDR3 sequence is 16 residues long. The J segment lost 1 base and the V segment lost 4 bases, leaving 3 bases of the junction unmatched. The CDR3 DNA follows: TGTGCCAGCAGTGTGCGACTAGCGGGAGGCACAGATACGCAGTATTTT. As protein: CASSVRLAGGTDTQYF. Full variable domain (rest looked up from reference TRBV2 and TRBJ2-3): EPEVTQTPSHQVTQMGQEVILRCVPISNHLYFYWYRQILGQKVEFLVSFYNNEISEKSEIFDDQFSVERPDGSNFTLKIRSTKLEDSAMYFCASSVRLAGGTDTQYFGPGTRLTVL.

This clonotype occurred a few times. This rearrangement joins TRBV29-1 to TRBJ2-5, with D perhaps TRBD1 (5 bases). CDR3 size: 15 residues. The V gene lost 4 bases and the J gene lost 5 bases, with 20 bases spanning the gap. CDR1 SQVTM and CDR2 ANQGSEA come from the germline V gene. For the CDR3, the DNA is TGCAGCGTTGGAGATCGGAAGCACAGGAGCGAGACCCAGTACTTC. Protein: CSVGDRKHRSETQYF.

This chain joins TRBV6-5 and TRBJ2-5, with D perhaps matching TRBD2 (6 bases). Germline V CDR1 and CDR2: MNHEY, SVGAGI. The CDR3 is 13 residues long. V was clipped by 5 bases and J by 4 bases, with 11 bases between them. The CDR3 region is CASSTLGGETQYF. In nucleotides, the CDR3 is TGTGCCAGCAGTACATTGGGGGGAGAGACCCAGTACTTC.

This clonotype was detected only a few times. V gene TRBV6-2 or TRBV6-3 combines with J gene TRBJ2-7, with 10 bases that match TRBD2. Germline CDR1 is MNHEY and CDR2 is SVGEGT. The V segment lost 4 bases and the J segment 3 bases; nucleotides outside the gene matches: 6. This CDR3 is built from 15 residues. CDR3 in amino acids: CASSLELAGFYEQYF. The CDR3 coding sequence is TGTGCCAGCAGTTTAGAACTAGCGGGATTCTACGAGCAGTACTTC.

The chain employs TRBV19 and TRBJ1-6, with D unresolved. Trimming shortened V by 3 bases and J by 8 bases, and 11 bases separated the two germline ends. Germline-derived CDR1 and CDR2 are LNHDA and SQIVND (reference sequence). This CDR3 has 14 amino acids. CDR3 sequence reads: CASSINLNHSPLHF. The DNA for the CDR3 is TGTGCCAGTAGTATTAACCTAAACCATTCACCCCTCCACTTT.

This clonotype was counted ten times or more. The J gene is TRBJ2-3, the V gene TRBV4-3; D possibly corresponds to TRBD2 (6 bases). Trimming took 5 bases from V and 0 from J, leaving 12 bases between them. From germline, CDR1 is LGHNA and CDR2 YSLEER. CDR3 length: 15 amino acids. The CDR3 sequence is CASSYRDSSTDTQYF. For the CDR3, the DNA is TGCGCCAGCAGCTACCGGGACTCAAGCACAGATACGCAGTATTTT.

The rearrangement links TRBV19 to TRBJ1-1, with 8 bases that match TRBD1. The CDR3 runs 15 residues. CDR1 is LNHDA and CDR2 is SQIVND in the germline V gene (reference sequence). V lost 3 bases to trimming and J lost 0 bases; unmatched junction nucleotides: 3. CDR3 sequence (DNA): TGTGCCAGTAGTATCCAGGGGGCCGTGAACACTGAAGCTTTCTTT. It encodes CASSIQGAVNTEAFF.

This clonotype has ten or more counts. The CDR3 DNA reads as TGTGCCAGCAGCGACGCCGGGGACACCCTCTATGAAAAACTGTTTTTT. This translates into CASSDAGDTLYEKLFF. The J gene is TRBJ1-4, the V gene TRBV5-6, with D tentatively TRBD1 (6 bases). V was trimmed by 4 bases and J by 6 bases, leaving 19 bases between them. The CDR3 covers 16 residues. CDR1 and CDR2 (germline): SGHDT, YYEEEE.

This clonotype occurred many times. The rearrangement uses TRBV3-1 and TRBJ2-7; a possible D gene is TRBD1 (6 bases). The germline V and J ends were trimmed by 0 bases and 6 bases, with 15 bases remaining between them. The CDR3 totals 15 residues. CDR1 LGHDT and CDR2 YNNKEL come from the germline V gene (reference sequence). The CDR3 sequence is CASSQDPAQGTEQYF. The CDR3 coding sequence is TGTGCCAGCAGCCAAGACCCCGCGCAGGGGACCGAGCAGTACTTC.

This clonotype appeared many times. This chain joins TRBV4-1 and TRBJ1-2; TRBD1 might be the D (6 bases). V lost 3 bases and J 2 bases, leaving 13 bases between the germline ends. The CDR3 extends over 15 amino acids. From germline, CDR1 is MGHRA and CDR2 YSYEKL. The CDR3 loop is CASSQTDRFNYGYTF. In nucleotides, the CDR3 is TGCGCCAGCAGCCAGACGGACAGATTCAACTATGGCTACACCTTC.

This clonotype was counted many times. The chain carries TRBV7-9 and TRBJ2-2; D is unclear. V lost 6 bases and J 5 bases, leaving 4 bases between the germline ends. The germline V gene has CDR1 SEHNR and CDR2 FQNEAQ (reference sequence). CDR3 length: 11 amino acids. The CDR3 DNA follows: TGTGCCAGCAGGCAAACCGGGGAGCTGTTTTTT. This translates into CASRQTGELFF.

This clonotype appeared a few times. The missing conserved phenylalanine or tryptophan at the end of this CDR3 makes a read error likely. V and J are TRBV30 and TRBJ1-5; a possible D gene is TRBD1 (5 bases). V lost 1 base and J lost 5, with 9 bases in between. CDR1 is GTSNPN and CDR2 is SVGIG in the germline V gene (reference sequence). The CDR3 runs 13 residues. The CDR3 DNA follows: TGTGCCTGGAGTGCTGGGGGGGATCAGCCCCAGCATCTT. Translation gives CAWSAGGDQPQHL.

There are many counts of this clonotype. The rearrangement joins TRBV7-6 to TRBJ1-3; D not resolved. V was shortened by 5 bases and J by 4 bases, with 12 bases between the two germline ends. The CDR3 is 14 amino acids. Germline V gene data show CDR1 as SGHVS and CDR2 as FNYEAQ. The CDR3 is CASSLEGFGNTIYF. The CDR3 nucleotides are TGTGCCAGCAGCCTTGAAGGGTTCGGAAACACCATATATTTT.

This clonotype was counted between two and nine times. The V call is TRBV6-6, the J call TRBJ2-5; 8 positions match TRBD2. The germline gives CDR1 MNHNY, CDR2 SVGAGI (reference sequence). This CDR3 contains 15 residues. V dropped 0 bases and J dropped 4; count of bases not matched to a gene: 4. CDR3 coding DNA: TGTGCCAGCAGTTACTCGACGGGAGGGTTAGAGACCCAGTACTTC. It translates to CASSYSTGGLETQYF.